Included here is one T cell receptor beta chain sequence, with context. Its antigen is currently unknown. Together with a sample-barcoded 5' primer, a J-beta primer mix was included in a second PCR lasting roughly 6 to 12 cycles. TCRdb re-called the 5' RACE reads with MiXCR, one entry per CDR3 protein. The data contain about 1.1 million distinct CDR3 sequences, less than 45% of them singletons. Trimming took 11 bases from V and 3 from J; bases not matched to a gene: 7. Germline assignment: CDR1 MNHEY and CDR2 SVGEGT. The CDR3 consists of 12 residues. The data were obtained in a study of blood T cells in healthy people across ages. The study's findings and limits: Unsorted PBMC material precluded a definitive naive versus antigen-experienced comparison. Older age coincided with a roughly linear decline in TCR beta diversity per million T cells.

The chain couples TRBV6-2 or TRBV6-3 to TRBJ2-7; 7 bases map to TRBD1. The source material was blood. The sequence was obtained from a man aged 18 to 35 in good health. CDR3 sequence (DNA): TGTGCCTCCGGGACAGTTGTCTACGAGCAGTACTTC. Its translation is CASGTVVYEQYF.